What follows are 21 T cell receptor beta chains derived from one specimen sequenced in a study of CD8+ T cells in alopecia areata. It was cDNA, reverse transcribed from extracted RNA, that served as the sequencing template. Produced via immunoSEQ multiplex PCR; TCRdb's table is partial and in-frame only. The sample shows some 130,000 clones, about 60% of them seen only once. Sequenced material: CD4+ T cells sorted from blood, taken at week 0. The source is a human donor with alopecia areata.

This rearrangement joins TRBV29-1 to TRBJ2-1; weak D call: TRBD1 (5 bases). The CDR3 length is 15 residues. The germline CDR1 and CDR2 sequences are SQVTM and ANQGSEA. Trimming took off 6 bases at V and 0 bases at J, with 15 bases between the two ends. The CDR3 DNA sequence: TGCAGCGTGCGGCCAGGGTCCAGCTCCTACAATGAGCAGTTCTTC. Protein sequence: CSVRPGSSSYNEQFF.

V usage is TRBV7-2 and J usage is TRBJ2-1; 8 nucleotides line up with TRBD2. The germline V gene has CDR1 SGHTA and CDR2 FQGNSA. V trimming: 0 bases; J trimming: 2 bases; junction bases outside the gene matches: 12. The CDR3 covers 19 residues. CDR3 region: CASSLAHGSGANPYNEQFF. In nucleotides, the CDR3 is TGTGCCAGCAGCTTAGCTCACGGTAGCGGGGCCAACCCCTACAATGAGCAGTTCTTC.

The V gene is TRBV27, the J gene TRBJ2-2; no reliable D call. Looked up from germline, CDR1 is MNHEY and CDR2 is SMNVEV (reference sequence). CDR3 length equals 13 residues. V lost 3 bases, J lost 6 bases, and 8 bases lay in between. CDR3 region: CASSFERAGELFF. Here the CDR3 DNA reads TGTGCCAGCAGTTTCGAAAGGGCCGGGGAGCTGTTTTTT.

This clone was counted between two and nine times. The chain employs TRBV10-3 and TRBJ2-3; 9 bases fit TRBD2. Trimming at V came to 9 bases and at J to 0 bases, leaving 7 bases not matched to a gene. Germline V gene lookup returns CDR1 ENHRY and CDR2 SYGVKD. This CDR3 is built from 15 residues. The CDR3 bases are TGTGCCATTTCGACTAGCGGACCCAGCACAGATACGCAGTATTTT. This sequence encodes CAISTSGPSTDTQYF.

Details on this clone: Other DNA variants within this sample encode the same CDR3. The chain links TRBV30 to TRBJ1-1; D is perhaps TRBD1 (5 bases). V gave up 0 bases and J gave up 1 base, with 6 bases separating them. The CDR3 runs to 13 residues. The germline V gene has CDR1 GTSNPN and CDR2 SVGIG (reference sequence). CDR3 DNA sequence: TGTGCCTGGAGTGTCGGGGGGAACACTGAAGCTTTCTTT. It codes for CAWSVGGNTEAFF.

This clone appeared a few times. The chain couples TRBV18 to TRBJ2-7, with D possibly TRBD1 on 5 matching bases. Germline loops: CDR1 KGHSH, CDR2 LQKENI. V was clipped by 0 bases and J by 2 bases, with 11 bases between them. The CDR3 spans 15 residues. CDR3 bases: TGTGCCAGCTCACCACCGATGGGCAGGGCCTACGAGCAGTACTTC. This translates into CASSPPMGRAYEQYF.

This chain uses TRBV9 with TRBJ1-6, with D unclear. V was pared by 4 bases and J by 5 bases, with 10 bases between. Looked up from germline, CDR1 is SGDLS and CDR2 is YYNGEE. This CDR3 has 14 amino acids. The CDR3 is CASSSRGNNSPLHF. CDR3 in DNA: TGTGCCAGCAGCTCCCGGGGTAATAATTCACCCCTCCACTTT. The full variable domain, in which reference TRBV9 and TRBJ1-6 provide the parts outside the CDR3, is DSGVTQTPKHLITATGQRVTLRCSPRSGDLSVYWYQQSLDQGLQFLIQYYNGEERAKGNILERFSAQQFPDLHSELNLSSLELGDSALYFCASSSRGNNSPLHFGNGTRLTVT.

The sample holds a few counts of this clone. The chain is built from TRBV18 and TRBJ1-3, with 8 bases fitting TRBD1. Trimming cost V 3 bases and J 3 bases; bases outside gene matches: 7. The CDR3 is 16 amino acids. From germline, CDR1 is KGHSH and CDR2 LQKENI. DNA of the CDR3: TGTGCCAGCTCACCGTCCGGGACAGGCGGTGGAAACACCATATATTTT. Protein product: CASSPSGTGGGNTIYF.

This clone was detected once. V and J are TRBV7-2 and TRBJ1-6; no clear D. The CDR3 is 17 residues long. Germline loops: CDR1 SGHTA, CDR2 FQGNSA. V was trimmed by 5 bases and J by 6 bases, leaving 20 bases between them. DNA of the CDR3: TGTGCCAGCAGCCTCAAACCGTCGGCCGGAAGTAATTCACCCCTCCACTTT. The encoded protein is CASSLKPSAGSNSPLHF.

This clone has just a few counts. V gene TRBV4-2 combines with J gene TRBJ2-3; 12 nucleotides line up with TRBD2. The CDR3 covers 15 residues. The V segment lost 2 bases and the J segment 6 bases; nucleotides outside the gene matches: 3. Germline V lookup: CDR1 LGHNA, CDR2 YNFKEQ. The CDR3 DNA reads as TGTGCCAGCAGCCAACAGGGACTAGCGGGCGATACGCAGTATTTT. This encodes CASSQQGLAGDTQYF.

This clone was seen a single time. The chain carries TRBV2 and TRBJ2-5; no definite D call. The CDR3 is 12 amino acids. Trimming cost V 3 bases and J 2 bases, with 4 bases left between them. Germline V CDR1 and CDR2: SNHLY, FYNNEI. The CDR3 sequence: CASSDGQETQYF. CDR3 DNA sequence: TGTGCCAGCAGTGACGGACAAGAGACCCAGTACTTC.

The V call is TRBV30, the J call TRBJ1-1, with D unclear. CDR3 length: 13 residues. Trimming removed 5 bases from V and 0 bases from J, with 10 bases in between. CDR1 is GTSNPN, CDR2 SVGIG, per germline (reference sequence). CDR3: CAWDRGVNTEAFF. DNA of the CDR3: TGTGCCTGGGACCGTGGGGTGAACACTGAAGCTTTCTTT.

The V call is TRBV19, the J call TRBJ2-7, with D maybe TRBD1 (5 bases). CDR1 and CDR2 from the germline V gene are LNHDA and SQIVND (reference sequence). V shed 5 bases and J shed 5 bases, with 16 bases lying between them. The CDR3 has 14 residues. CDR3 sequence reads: CASSREGARNEQYF. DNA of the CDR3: TGTGCCAGTAGTCGTGAAGGGGCTAGAAACGAGCAGTACTTC.

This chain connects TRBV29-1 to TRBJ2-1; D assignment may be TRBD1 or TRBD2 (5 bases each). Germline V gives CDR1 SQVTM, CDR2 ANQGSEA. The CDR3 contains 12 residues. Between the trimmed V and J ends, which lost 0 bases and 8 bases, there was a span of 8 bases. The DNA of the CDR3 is TGCAGCGTTGAAGAGGGGGTGGATGAGCAGTTCTTC. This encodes CSVEEGVDEQFF.

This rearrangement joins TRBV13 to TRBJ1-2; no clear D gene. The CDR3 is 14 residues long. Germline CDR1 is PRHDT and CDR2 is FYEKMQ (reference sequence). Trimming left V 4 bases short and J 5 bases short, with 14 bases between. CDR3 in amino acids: CASSSTLDGYGYTF. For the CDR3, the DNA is TGTGCCAGCAGCTCCACTCTAGACGGATATGGCTACACCTTC.

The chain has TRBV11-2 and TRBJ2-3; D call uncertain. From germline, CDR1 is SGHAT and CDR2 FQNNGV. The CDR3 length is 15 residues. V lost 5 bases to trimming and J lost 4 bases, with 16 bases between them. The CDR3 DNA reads TGTGCCAGCAGCCCCCGGACCAGTTGGGCAGATACGCAGTATTTT. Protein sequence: CASSPRTSWADTQYF.

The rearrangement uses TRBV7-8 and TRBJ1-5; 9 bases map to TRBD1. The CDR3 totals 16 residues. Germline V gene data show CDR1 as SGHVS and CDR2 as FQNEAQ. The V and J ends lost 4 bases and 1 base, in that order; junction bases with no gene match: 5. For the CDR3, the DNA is TGTGCCAGCAGCTCGACAGGGGGGATCAGCAATCAGCCCCAGCATTTT. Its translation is CASSSTGGISNQPQHF.

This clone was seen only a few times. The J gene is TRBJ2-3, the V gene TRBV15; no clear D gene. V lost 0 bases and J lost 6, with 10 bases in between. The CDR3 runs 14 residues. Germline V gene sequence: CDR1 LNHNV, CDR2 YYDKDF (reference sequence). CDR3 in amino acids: CATSREGNWDTQYF. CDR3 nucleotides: TGTGCCACCAGCAGAGAGGGGAATTGGGATACGCAGTATTTT.

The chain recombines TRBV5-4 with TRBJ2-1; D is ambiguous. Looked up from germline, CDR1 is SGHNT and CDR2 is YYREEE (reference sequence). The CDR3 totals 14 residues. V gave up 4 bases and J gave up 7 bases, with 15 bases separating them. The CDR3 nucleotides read TGTGCCAGCAGCCCGACGAGTCCTGGGAATGAGCAGTTCTTC. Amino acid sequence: CASSPTSPGNEQFF.

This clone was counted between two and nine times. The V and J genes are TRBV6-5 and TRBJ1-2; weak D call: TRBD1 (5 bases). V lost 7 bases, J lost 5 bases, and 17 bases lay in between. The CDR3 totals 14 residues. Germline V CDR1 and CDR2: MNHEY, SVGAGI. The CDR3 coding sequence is TGTGCCAGCACCCCCGGGGCAGAAACTTATGGCTACACCTTC. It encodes CASTPGAETYGYTF.

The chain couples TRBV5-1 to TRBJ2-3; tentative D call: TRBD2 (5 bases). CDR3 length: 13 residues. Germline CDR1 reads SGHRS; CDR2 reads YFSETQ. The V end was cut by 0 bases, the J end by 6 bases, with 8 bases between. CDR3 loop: CASSLDGEDTQYF. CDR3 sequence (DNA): TGCGCCAGCAGCTTGGATGGGGAGGATACGCAGTATTTT.